This T cell receptor (beta chain) was recorded in a study of blood T cell repertoires in COVID-19. As processed by the authors: Reference gene primer amplification in the assay estimated nucleated cell counts. The protocol was immunoSEQ multiplex PCR, while the TCRdb copy is restricted to in-frame clones and leaves out a portion. V and J calls plus clone size are reproduced from that table; the DNA served to infer D and trimming. Here the sample spans 65,000 or so clones, approximately 82% being singletons. The CDR3 covers 16 residues. Germline V gene data show CDR1 as MGHRA and CDR2 as YSYEKL. V was pared by 0 bases and J by 4 bases, with 15 bases between.

This rearrangement joins TRBV4-1 to TRBJ1-1; tentatively, D is TRBD1 (6 bases). Sequencing was done on a sample of peripheral blood. This clonotype originated in a man aged 55 to 70 with acute or convalescent COVID-19. The CDR3 DNA follows: TGCGCCAGCAGCCAAGATGGTCGAAGGGGGACCACTGAAGCTTTCTTT. This codes for CASSQDGRRGTTEAFF.